These 32 T cell receptor beta chains share one sample of origin, sequenced in a study of regulatory T cells in long-lasting Graves disease. The sample's time point: newly diagnosed GD, antithyroid drugs for less than 3 months. After RNA was extracted from PBMCs, the TCR library was made from it. Investigators prepared the TCR beta libraries by applying iRepertoire HTBI primers and Arm-PCR of CDR3 regions. A single record per CDR3 protein comes from TCRdb applying MiXCR to the multiplex PCR reads. The sample holds approximately 400,000 distinct CDR3 sequences, around 16% seen once. This sample comprised peripheral blood mononuclear cells (PBMCs), obtained at new diagnosis, from a patient treated with antithyroid drugs. All receptors derive from a female donor with Graves disease.

This chain uses TRBV19 with TRBJ2-6; D perhaps matches TRBD1 (5 bases). This CDR3 has 14 residues. V shed 3 bases and J shed 7 bases, with 10 bases lying between them. Germline V gives CDR1 LNHDA, CDR2 SQIVND (reference sequence). CDR3 in amino acids: CASSIQGVANVLTF. CDR3 nucleotides: TGTGCCAGTAGTATTCAGGGTGTCGCCAACGTCCTGACTTTC.

This clonotype appeared many times. The CDR3 DNA follows: TGCAGTGCTAGAGATCTTCTGGGGGGCGCTCCCAAAAACATTCAGTACTTC. This sequence encodes CSARDLLGGAPKNIQYF. The J gene is TRBJ2-4, the V gene TRBV20-1, with D perhaps matching TRBD1 or TRBD2 (6 bases each). The CDR3 is made up of 17 amino acids. The V and J ends lost 0 bases and 2 bases respectively, with 17 bases between them. CDR1 and CDR2 from the germline V gene are DFQATT and SNEGSKA (reference sequence).

The table lists this clonotype with many counts. The J gene is TRBJ2-3, the V gene TRBV3-1; 11 positions match TRBD2. Germline CDR1 reads LGHDT; CDR2 reads YNNKEL (reference sequence). There are 16 residues in the CDR3. J lost 4 bases, V lost 6 bases, and 9 bases had no gene match. CDR3 in amino acids: CASRRGTSGSPDTQYF. Written as DNA, the CDR3 is TGTGCCAGCAGGAGGGGCACTAGCGGGAGCCCAGATACGCAGTATTTT.

The rearrangement joins TRBV10-3 to TRBJ1-4, with a weak D call TRBD1 (6 bases). The CDR3 is 15 amino acids. Germline loops: CDR1 ENHRY, CDR2 SYGVKD. The V and J ends lost 0 bases and 4 bases respectively, with 9 bases between them. This CDR3 is CAISESTGVNEKLFF. In nucleotides, the CDR3 is TGTGCCATCAGTGAGTCGACAGGTGTTAATGAAAAACTGTTTTTT.

This chain joins TRBV12-3 or TRBV12-4 and TRBJ2-6; D tentatively reads TRBD1 or TRBD2 (5 bases each). The length of the CDR3 is 18 residues. Trimming cost V 6 bases and J 4 bases, with 22 bases left between them. CDR3 bases: TGTGCCAGCAGCTCAAACAGAGGGACCGCGGTAGGGGCCAACGTCCTGACTTTC. Translated: CASSSNRGTAVGANVLTF.

On this clonotype itself: The junction shows a germline mismatch at one end, possibly a read error. The chain is built from TRBV6-2 or TRBV6-3 and TRBJ2-3, with 10 bases aligning to TRBD2. The germline CDR1 and CDR2 sequences are MNHEY and SVGEGT. This CDR3 is built from 14 residues. This chain's CDR3 is CASKASGSRDTQYF. The CDR3 nucleotides read TGTGCCAGCAAGGCTAGCGGGAGCAGAGATACGCAGTATTTT.

At least ten counts were recorded for this clonotype. This sequence joins TRBV6-1 and TRBJ1-1; 8 bases are a match to TRBD1. Germline V gene sequence: CDR1 MNHNS, CDR2 SASEGT. V dropped 1 base and J dropped 6; count of bases not matched to a gene: 10. This CDR3 has 16 residues. CDR3 region: CASSEVGLRGRAEAFF. CDR3 DNA sequence: TGTGCCAGCAGTGAAGTCGGGCTCAGGGGGCGAGCTGAAGCTTTCTTT.

This clonotype has at least ten counts. V is TRBV6-1 and J is TRBJ1-1; D unclear. CDR3 size: 13 residues. V lost 3 bases and J lost 0, with 5 bases in between. Germline-derived CDR1 and CDR2 are MNHNS and SASEGT. The CDR3 here is CASSEDVNTEAFF. The CDR3 DNA follows: TGTGCCAGCAGTGAGGACGTGAACACTGAAGCTTTCTTT.

This clonotype was counted ten times or more. The chain uses TRBV12-3 or TRBV12-4 and TRBJ2-3, with a weak D call TRBD1 (5 bases). The ends were cut back, 5 bases at V and 4 bases at J, with 16 bases in the middle. The CDR3 has 15 amino acids. The CDR3 here is CASSPGSSGADTQYF. CDR3 bases: TGTGCCAGCAGTCCAGGGTCCTCTGGGGCAGATACGCAGTATTTT.

This clonotype was observed many times. CDR3 nucleotides: TGTGCCAGCAGTTTAGAGGCCCCGTTGGAAATGGGCTACACCTTC. Translating it yields CASSLEAPLEMGYTF. The chain uses TRBV12-3 or TRBV12-4 and TRBJ1-2; D call uncertain. CDR3 length: 15 amino acids. Trimming took 1 base from V and 8 from J, leaving 17 bases between them.

Concerning this clonotype itself: A clone one base away is much larger, so this may be a read error. The rearrangement links TRBV7-2 to TRBJ2-2; D is undetermined. The germline V and J ends were trimmed by 1 base and 4 bases, with 7 bases remaining between them. Germline V gene sequence: CDR1 SGHTA, CDR2 FQGNSA. The CDR3 sequence is 14 residues long. CDR3: CASSLVLSTGELFF. The CDR3 DNA sequence: TGTGCCAGCAGCTTAGTCCTGAGCACCGGGGAGCTGTTTTTT.

This clonotype was seen only a few times. V gene TRBV5-1 combines with J gene TRBJ1-4; no reliable D call. Trimming shortened V by 0 bases and J by 0 bases, and 9 bases separated the two germline ends. CDR1 SGHRS and CDR2 YFSETQ come from the germline V gene. The CDR3 is 16 amino acids. The DNA for the CDR3 is TGCGCCAGCAGCTTGGCCCCGTCCGCAACTAATGAAAAACTGTTTTTT. Translation: CASSLAPSATNEKLFF.

The CDR3 sequence is CASSQGQGPNQPQHF. The CDR3 DNA follows: TGCGCCAGCAGCCAAGGACAGGGGCCCAATCAGCCCCAGCATTTT. The chain is built from TRBV4-1 and TRBJ1-5; the match to TRBD1 covers 8 bases. This CDR3 is 15 amino acids long. Germline loops: CDR1 MGHRA, CDR2 YSYEKL. V was clipped by 1 base and J by 3 bases; unmatched bases: 2.

V is TRBV7-6 and J is TRBJ1-5; the D is unclear. Per the germline V gene, CDR1 is SGHVS and CDR2 is FNYEAQ. The V and J ends lost 5 bases and 6 bases respectively, with 14 bases between them. This CDR3 has 14 amino acids. The CDR3 DNA reads TGTGCCAGCAGCAGTAGGGAGGTCCCTCAGCCCCAGCATTTT. Its protein product is CASSSREVPQPQHF. Using reference TRBV7-6 and TRBJ1-5 for the parts outside the CDR3, the full variable domain is GAGVSQSPRYKVTKRGQDVALRCDPISGHVSLYWYRQALGQGPEFLTYFNYEAQQDKSGLPNDRFSAERPEGSISTLTIQRTEQRDSAMYRCASSSREVPQPQHFGDGTRLSIL.

This clonotype showed up many times. This sequence joins TRBV7-3 and TRBJ2-3; weak D call: TRBD1 (6 bases). Looked up from germline, CDR1 is SGHTA and CDR2 is FQGTGA. The CDR3 runs to 13 residues. The V and J ends lost 5 bases and 4 bases respectively, with 10 bases between them. CDR3 loop: CASSKGQPDTQYF. CDR3 nucleotides: TGTGCCAGCAGCAAAGGACAGCCAGATACGCAGTATTTT. Combining the CDR3 with reference TRBV7-3 and TRBJ2-3 gives the whole variable domain GAGVSQTPSNKVTEKGKYVELRCDPISGHTALYWYRQSLGQGPEFLIYFQGTGAADDSGLPNDRFFAVRPEGSVSTLKIQRTERGDSAVYLCASSKGQPDTQYFGPGTRLTVL.

For this clonotype: Since a much larger clone is just one base distant, this may be a read error. The CDR3 ends on some other residue instead of the conserved phenylalanine or tryptophan, so this is likely a read error. CDR3 loop: CSVRQDRVAFS. The DNA of the CDR3 is TGCAGCGTCAGACAAGACAGGGTGGCTTTCTCT. The chain is built from TRBV29-1 and TRBJ1-1; 7 nucleotides align to TRBD1. Germline V gene lookup returns CDR1 SQVTM and CDR2 ANQGSEA. This CDR3 region has 11 residues. V gave up 6 bases and J gave up 11 bases; unmatched junction bases: 9.

The J gene is TRBJ1-2, the V gene TRBV30; TRBD1 aligns across 7 bases. From germline, CDR1 is GTSNPN and CDR2 SVGIG (reference sequence). CDR3 length: 13 amino acids. V dropped 3 bases and J dropped 7; count of bases not matched to a gene: 8. DNA for the CDR3: TGTGCCTGGAGCCCCGTCACAGGGGTTGGCTACACCTTC. Protein: CAWSPVTGVGYTF.

The V gene is TRBV20-1, the J gene TRBJ2-5; weak D call: TRBD2 (6 bases). The ends were cut back, 3 bases at V and 2 bases at J, with 19 bases in the middle. CDR1 and CDR2 from the germline V gene are DFQATT and SNEGSKA (reference sequence). The CDR3 is 16 residues long. CDR3 nucleotide sequence: TGCAGTGCTAGGCCCGCCCGTGGGGCGGGACAAGAGACCCAGTACTTC. Protein: CSARPARGAGQETQYF.

This clonotype was seen a few times. This chain links TRBV15 with TRBJ2-7; the match to TRBD2 covers 13 bases. The ends lost 0 bases at V and 2 bases at J; junction bases unmatched: 1. Looked up from germline, CDR1 is LNHNV and CDR2 is YYDKDF (reference sequence). This CDR3 is 16 amino acids long. This CDR3 is CATSRELAGGPYEQYF. The CDR3, as DNA: TGTGCCACCAGCAGAGAACTAGCGGGAGGGCCCTACGAGCAGTACTTC.

This clonotype has at least ten counts. The gene calls are TRBV5-1 and TRBJ2-3; TRBD1 might be the D (5 bases). The ends were cut back, 0 bases at V and 0 bases at J, with 8 bases in the middle. The CDR3 runs 15 residues. CDR1 is SGHRS and CDR2 is YFSETQ in the germline V gene. The CDR3 DNA follows: TGCGCCAGCAGCTTGGAGACAGTAAGCACAGATACGCAGTATTTT. Its translation: CASSLETVSTDTQYF.

This clonotype was seen many times. This rearrangement joins TRBV28 to TRBJ1-6; D not resolved. The CDR3 totals 13 residues. The germline CDR1 and CDR2 sequences are MDHEN and SYDVKM. V lost 8 bases to trimming and J lost 7 bases, with 12 bases between them. The CDR3, as DNA: TGTGCCAGCCAAAGGACGGGGAATTCACCCCTCCACTTT. It codes for CASQRTGNSPLHF.

This clonotype occurred many times. The V call is TRBV7-9, the J call TRBJ1-1; 11 bases line up with TRBD1. The CDR3 totals 15 residues. Per germline, CDR1 SEHNR and CDR2 FQNEAQ (reference sequence). V dropped 6 bases and J dropped 5; count of bases not matched to a gene: 8. The DNA of the CDR3 is TGTGCCAGCAGTACCGGACAGGGGGCTAGAACTGAAGCTTTCTTT. Translating gives CASSTGQGARTEAFF.

The table lists this clonotype with many counts. This rearrangement joins TRBV6-1 to TRBJ2-3, with 10 nucleotides matching TRBD2. J lost 3 bases, V lost 7 bases, and 10 bases had no gene match. The CDR3 spans 16 residues. CDR1 and CDR2 (germline): MNHNS, SASEGT. The CDR3 DNA is TGTGCCAGCACGGCTAGCGGGAGATTGCGGACAGATACGCAGTATTTT. Protein product: CASTASGRLRTDTQYF.

There are many counts of this clonotype. The chain employs TRBV7-2 and TRBJ2-1; D is perhaps TRBD2 (6 bases). Looked up from germline, CDR1 is SGHTA and CDR2 is FQGNSA. The CDR3 has 12 amino acids. The V and J ends lost 7 bases and 9 bases respectively, with 13 bases between them. The CDR3 DNA is TGTGCCAGCACCACTAGCCCTACTGAGCAGTTCTTC. It codes for CASTTSPTEQFF.

This clonotype was observed at least ten times. The chain joins TRBV9 to TRBJ2-1; D is undetermined. Germline assignment: CDR1 SGDLS and CDR2 YYNGEE. Trimming took off 3 bases at V and 0 bases at J, with 10 bases between the two ends. The CDR3 is made up of 15 amino acids. DNA of the CDR3: TGTGCCAGCAGCGCCCTTACCAGCTCCTACAATGAGCAGTTCTTC. It encodes CASSALTSSYNEQFF.

The chain combines TRBV19 with TRBJ2-1; a weak D match, TRBD2 (7 bases). CDR1 and CDR2 from the germline V gene are LNHDA and SQIVND (reference sequence). V was clipped by 6 bases and J by 7 bases, with 22 bases between them. The CDR3 is 16 residues long. CDR3 sequence (DNA): TGTGCCAGTAGCTCCCTCCGGGCGGGGGCTAATAATGAGCAGTTCTTC. It codes for CASSSLRAGANNEQFF.

This clonotype has ten or more counts. V and J are TRBV6-2 or TRBV6-3 and TRBJ1-3; the match to TRBD1 covers 9 bases. Germline CDR1 is MNHEY and CDR2 is SVGEGT. CDR3 size: 17 residues. J gave up 0 bases and V 6 bases, and 9 bases lay outside the gene matches. The CDR3 protein is CASREGQGLTSGNTIYF. The CDR3 bases are TGTGCCAGCAGGGAGGGACAGGGCCTAACCTCTGGAAACACCATATATTTT.

This clonotype has ten or more counts. The genes are TRBV29-1 and TRBJ1-1; possibly TRBD1 for D (5 bases). This CDR3 is built from 16 residues. Trimming cost V 5 bases and J 1 base, with 20 bases left between them. Germline V gives CDR1 SQVTM, CDR2 ANQGSEA. The CDR3 coding sequence is TGCAGCGTTCAAAAGAAATTCGGGCAGGGGAACACTGAAGCTTTCTTT. Protein sequence: CSVQKKFGQGNTEAFF.

The chain joins TRBV2 to TRBJ1-2, with D maybe TRBD1 (5 bases). In germline, CDR1 is SNHLY, CDR2 FYNNEI. The CDR3 loop spans 13 amino acids. Trimming took 3 bases from V and 8 from J, leaving 13 bases between them. CDR3 DNA: TGTGCCAGCAGTGATGACAGACCGATCGGCTACACCTTC. As protein: CASSDDRPIGYTF.

In its sample, this clonotype was seen many times. The chain combines TRBV20-1 with TRBJ1-2; TRBD1 aligns across 8 bases. There are 14 residues in the CDR3. CDR1 and CDR2 from the germline V gene are DFQATT and SNEGSKA (reference sequence). Unmatched junction bases numbered 7, after V lost 1 base and J lost 6 bases. CDR3 nucleotides: TGCAGTGCTAGAGTGCGGCAGGGGGCAGATGGCTACACCTTC. It specifies CSARVRQGADGYTF.

This clonotype was counted many times. V usage is TRBV7-9 and J usage is TRBJ1-1; D not resolved. The V gene lost 5 bases and the J gene lost 0 bases, with 10 bases spanning the gap. The CDR3 is made up of 14 amino acids. Germline V gene sequence: CDR1 SEHNR, CDR2 FQNEAQ (reference sequence). Here the CDR3 DNA reads TGTGCCAGCAGCCCTCAACAGATGAACACTGAAGCTTTCTTT. Its protein is CASSPQQMNTEAFF.

This clonotype was seen many times. This rearrangement joins TRBV7-2 to TRBJ1-1, with a possible D match to TRBD1 (5 bases). The V end lost 3 bases, the J end lost 1 base, and 12 bases lay between the germline ends. The CDR3 totals 15 residues. Germline values: CDR1 SGHTA, CDR2 FQGNSA. The CDR3 reads CASSFYAGPNTEAFF. DNA for the CDR3: TGTGCCAGCAGCTTCTATGCAGGGCCGAACACTGAAGCTTTCTTT.